This T cell receptor (beta chain) was found in a study of blood T cell repertoires in COVID-19. Study at large: The cDNA or gDNA used as material had been derived from T cells, B-cell-depleted T cells, or PBMCs.

Germline V gene data show CDR1 as MGHDK and CDR2 as SYGVNS. CDR3 length equals 14 residues. Trimming at V came to 4 bases and at J to 12 bases, leaving 12 bases not matched to a gene. In the study's own analysis: Amplification of reference gene primers provided the estimated nucleated cell counts. The method was immunoSEQ multiplex PCR; TCRdb's version includes in-frame clones alone and lacks a portion of them. V, J and clone size derive from that table, while D and trimming were established from the DNA sequence. Among nearly 85,000 clones, 80% to 90% were seen once, and the ten largest hold approximately 17%.

The source is a woman aged 55-69 years with acute or convalescent COVID-19. The chain links TRBV25-1 to TRBJ2-1, with 7 bases aligning to TRBD1. The sequenced sample consisted of peripheral blood. CDR3 region: CASSVTIQGFGQFF. The CDR3 coding sequence is TGTGCCAGCAGTGTTACGATACAGGGGTTCGGGCAGTTCTTC.